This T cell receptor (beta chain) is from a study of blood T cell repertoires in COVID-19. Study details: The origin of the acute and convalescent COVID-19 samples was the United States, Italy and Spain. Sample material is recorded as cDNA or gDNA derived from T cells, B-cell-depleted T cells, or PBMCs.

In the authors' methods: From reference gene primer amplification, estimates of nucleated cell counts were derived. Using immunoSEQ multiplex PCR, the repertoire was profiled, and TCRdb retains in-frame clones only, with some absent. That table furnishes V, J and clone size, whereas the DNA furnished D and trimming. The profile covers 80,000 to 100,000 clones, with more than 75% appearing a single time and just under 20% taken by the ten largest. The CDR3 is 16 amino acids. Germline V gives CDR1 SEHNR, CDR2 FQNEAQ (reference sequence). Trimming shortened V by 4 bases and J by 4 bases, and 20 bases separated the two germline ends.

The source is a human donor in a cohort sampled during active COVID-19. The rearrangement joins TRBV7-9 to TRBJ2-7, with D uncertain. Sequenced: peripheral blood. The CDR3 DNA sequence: TGTGCCAGCAGCTCATTTGATGCCCAAGCCTTTTACGAGCAGTACTTC. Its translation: CASSSFDAQAFYEQYF.